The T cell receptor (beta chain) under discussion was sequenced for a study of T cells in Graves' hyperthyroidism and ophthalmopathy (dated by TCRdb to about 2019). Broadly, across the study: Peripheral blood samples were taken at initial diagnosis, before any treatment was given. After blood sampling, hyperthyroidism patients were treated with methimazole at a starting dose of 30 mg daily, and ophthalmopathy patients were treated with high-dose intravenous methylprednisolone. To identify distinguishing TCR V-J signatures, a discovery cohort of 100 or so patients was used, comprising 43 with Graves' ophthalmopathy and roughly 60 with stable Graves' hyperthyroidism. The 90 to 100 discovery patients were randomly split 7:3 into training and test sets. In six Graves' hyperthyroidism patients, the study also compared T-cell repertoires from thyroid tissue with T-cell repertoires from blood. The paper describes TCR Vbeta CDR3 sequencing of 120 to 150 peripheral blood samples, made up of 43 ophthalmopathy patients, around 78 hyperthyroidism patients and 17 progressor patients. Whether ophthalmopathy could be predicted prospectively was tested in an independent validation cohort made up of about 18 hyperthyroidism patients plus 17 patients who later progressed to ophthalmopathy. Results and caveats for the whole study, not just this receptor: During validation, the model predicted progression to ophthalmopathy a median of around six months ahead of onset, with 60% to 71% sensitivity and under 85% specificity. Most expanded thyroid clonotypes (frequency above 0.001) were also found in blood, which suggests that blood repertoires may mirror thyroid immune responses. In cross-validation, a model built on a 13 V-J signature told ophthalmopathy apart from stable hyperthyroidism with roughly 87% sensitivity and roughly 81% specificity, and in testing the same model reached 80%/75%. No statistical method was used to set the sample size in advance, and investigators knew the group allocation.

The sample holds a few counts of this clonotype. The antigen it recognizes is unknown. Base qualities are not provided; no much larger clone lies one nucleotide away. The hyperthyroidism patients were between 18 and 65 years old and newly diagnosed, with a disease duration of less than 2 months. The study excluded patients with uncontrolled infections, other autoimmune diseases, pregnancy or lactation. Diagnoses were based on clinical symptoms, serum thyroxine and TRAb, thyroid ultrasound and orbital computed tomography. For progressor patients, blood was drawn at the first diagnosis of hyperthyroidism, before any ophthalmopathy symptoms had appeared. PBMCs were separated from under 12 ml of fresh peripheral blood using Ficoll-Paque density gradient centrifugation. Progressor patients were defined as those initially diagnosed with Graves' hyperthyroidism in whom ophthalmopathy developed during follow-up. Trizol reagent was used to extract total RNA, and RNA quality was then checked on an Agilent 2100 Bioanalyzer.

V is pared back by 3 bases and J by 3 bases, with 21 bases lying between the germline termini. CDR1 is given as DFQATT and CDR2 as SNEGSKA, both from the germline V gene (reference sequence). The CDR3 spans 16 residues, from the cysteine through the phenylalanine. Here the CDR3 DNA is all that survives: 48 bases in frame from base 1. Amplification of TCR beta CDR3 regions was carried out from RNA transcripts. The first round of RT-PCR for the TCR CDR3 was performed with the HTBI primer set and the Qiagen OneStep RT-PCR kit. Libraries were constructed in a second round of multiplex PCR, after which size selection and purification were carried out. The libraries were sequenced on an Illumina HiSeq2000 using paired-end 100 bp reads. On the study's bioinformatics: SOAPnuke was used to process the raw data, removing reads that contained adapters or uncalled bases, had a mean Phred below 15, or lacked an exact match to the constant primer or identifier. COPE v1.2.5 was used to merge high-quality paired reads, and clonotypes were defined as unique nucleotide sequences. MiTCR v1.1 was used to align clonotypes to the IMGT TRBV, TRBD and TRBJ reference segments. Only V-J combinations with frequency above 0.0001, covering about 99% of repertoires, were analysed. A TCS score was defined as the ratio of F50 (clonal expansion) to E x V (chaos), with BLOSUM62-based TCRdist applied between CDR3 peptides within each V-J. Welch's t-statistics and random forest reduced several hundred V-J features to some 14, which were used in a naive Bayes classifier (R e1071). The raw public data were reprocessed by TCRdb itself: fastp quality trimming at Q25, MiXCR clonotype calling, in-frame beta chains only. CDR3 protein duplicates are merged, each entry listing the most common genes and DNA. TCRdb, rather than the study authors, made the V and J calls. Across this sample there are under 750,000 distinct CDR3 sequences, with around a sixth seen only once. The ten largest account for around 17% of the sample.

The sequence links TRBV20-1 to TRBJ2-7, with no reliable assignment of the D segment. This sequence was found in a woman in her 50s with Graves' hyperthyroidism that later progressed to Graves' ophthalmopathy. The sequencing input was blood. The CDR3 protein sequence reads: CSARMPSARRNYEQYF. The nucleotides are TGCAGTGCTAGGATGCCCTCGGCTCGACGCAACTACGAGCAGTACTTC.